This passage covers 18 T cell receptor beta chains from one sample sequenced in a study of T cell clones after liver transplantation. Method: immunoSEQ multiplex PCR; TCRdb's copy keeps in-frame clones and lacks some. The sample lists about 120,000 clones, around nine tenths occurring once. The source was CD4+ T cells from blood, collected 12 months after liver transplant. Receptors were obtained from a human patient who received a liver transplant. Some T cells may have come from the graft donor.

This chain uses TRBV28 with TRBJ2-4; perhaps TRBD2 as D (7 bases). Germline loops: CDR1 MDHEN, CDR2 SYDVKM. The CDR3 has 16 residues. V was trimmed by 3 bases and J by 3 bases, leaving 15 bases between them. This chain's CDR3 is CASSFYRGADKNIQYF. Here the CDR3 DNA reads TGTGCCAGCAGTTTTTATCGGGGGGCGGACAAAAACATTCAGTACTTC.

V usage is TRBV29-1 and J usage is TRBJ2-3; no definite D call. V was pared by 4 bases and J by 2 bases, with 13 bases between. CDR3 length equals 14 residues. Germline CDR1 reads SQVTM; CDR2 reads ANQGSEA. CDR3 sequence: CSVGAWGFTDTQYF. For the CDR3, the DNA is TGCAGCGTTGGGGCGTGGGGTTTCACAGATACGCAGTATTTT.

The chain links TRBV18 to TRBJ1-1; 7 nucleotides agree with TRBD1. V lost 6 bases, J lost 1 base, and 5 bases stayed unmatched. The germline CDR1 and CDR2 sequences are KGHSH and LQKENI. This CDR3 is 14 amino acids long. CDR3 region: CASSSGQWNTEAFF. The CDR3 nucleotides are TGTGCCAGCTCGTCGGGACAGTGGAACACTGAAGCTTTCTTT.

V gene TRBV18 combines with J gene TRBJ1-3, with no clear D. Germline V gives CDR1 KGHSH, CDR2 LQKENI. The CDR3 extends over 12 amino acids. V gave up 3 bases and J gave up 6 bases, with 6 bases separating them. DNA of the CDR3: TGTGCCAGCTCACCTCTAGAAAACACCATATATTTT. It specifies CASSPLENTIYF. Together with reference TRBV18 and TRBJ1-3, the CDR3 gives the full variable domain: NAGVMQNPRHLVRRRGQEARLRCSPMKGHSHVYWYRQLPEEGLKFMVYLQKENIIDESGMPKERFSAEFPKEGPSILRIQQVVRGDSAAYFCASSPLENTIYFGEGSWLTVV.

The CDR3 DNA is TGTGCCAGCAGTTTCGACAAGAACACTGAAGCTTTCTTT. This codes for CASSFDKNTEAFF. This chain links TRBV27 with TRBJ1-1; D unresolved. The V end was cut by 3 bases, the J end by 1 base, with 6 bases between. Germline V gene sequence: CDR1 MNHEY, CDR2 SMNVEV (reference sequence). The CDR3 contains 13 residues.

The chain combines TRBV7-3 with TRBJ2-2; possibly TRBD2 for D (6 bases). Germline CDR1 and CDR2: SGHTA and FQGTGA. Between the trimmed V and J ends, which lost 3 bases and 7 bases, there was a span of 15 bases. This CDR3 has 15 residues. In DNA form, the CDR3 reads TGTGCCAGCAGCTTCTCTAACACGGGAGACGGGGAGCTGTTTTTT. Translation gives CASSFSNTGDGELFF. Full variable domain (missing parts from reference TRBV7-3 and TRBJ2-2): GAGVSQTPSNKVTEKGKYVELRCDPISGHTALYWYRQSLGQGPEFLIYFQGTGAADDSGLPNDRFFAVRPEGSVSTLKIQRTERGDSAVYLCASSFSNTGDGELFFGEGSRLTVL.

The rearrangement joins TRBV2 to TRBJ2-5; 8 positions agree with TRBD2. Germline values: CDR1 SNHLY, CDR2 FYNNEI. V dropped 5 bases and J dropped 5; count of bases not matched to a gene: 10. The CDR3 is 15 amino acids. The CDR3 DNA sequence: TGTGCCAGCAGTCGGGGGCTAGCGGGTTCGGAGACCCAGTACTTC. It codes for CASSRGLAGSETQYF. Complete variable domain (other parts from reference TRBV2 and TRBJ2-5): EPEVTQTPSHQVTQMGQEVILRCVPISNHLYFYWYRQILGQKVEFLVSFYNNEISEKSEIFDDQFSVERPDGSNFTLKIRSTKLEDSAMYFCASSRGLAGSETQYFGPGTRLLVL.

V usage is TRBV5-6 and J usage is TRBJ2-7; D might be TRBD1 or TRBD2, each matching 5 bases. CDR3 length: 13 residues. Germline V CDR1 and CDR2: SGHDT, YYEEEE. V dropped 2 bases and J dropped 2 bases, with 8 bases sitting between them. This CDR3 reads CASSLGTPYEQYF. CDR3 nucleotide sequence: TGTGCCAGCAGCTTAGGGACCCCCTACGAGCAGTACTTC.

This clone was recorded once. The chain joins TRBV28 to TRBJ2-5; TRBD2 aligns across 10 bases. In germline, CDR1 is MDHEN, CDR2 SYDVKM. V shed 7 bases, J shed 5 bases, and the junction held 16 bases outside the gene matches. The CDR3 runs 17 residues. CDR3 coding DNA: TGTGCCAGCACCGTGTCTTTCCTAGCGGGAGCGGGGGAGACCCAGTACTTC. This codes for CASTVSFLAGAGETQYF.

The chain carries TRBV11-1 and TRBJ1-4, with unresolved D. The V gene lost 6 bases and the J gene lost 4 bases, with 6 bases spanning the gap. The length of the CDR3 is 12 residues. Germline lookup yields CDR1 SGHAT and CDR2 FQDESV (reference sequence). The CDR3 nucleotides are TGTGCCAGCAGTGGTGATAATGAAAAACTGTTTTTT. This sequence encodes CASSGDNEKLFF.

This chain connects TRBV6-1 to TRBJ2-5; D not resolved. The CDR3 is 13 amino acids. The V end lost 10 bases, the J end lost 2 bases, and 14 bases lay between the germline ends. Germline CDR1 and CDR2: MNHNS and SASEGT. The CDR3 protein is CATTLGPQETQYF. CDR3 DNA sequence: TGTGCCACCACCCTTGGACCACAAGAGACCCAGTACTTC.

In its sample, this clone was seen once. This chain joins TRBV28 and TRBJ2-7, with TRBD1 matching over 7 bases. This CDR3 region has 12 residues. After removal of 9 bases from V and 3 bases from J, the junction contained 5 bases not matched to a gene. CDR1 and CDR2 from the germline V gene are MDHEN and SYDVKM. The CDR3 sequence is CASTTGVYEQYF. CDR3 in DNA: TGTGCCAGTACAACAGGGGTCTACGAGCAGTACTTC.

This chain links TRBV5-1 with TRBJ1-4; 8 nucleotides match TRBD1. The CDR3 has 13 residues. CDR1 and CDR2 (germline): SGHRS, YFSETQ. V was clipped by 4 bases and J by 8 bases; unmatched bases: 4. CDR3 in amino acids: CASSRQGKEKLFF. The DNA for the CDR3 is TGCGCCAGCAGCCGACAGGGGAAGGAAAAACTGTTTTTT.

This chain connects TRBV9 to TRBJ1-4; a possible D gene is TRBD1 (5 bases). Trimming left V 0 bases short and J 5 bases short, with 11 bases between. The CDR3 covers 15 residues. CDR1 is SGDLS, CDR2 YYNGEE, per germline. Written as DNA, the CDR3 is TGTGCCAGCAGCGTAGACCAGGGACCGAATGAAAAACTGTTTTTT. This encodes CASSVDQGPNEKLFF. Combining the CDR3 with reference TRBV9 and TRBJ1-4 gives the whole variable domain DSGVTQTPKHLITATGQRVTLRCSPRSGDLSVYWYQQSLDQGLQFLIQYYNGEERAKGNILERFSAQQFPDLHSELNLSSLELGDSALYFCASSVDQGPNEKLFFGSGTQLSVL.

CDR3 region: CASHGSNQPQHF. The CDR3 nucleotides are TGTGCCAGTCACGGGAGCAATCAGCCCCAGCATTTT. The genes are TRBV6-6 and TRBJ1-5; D is uncertain. CDR3 length equals 12 residues. Trimming pared 9 bases from V and 1 base from J, leaving 7 bases between. Looked up from germline, CDR1 is MNHNY and CDR2 is SVGAGI (reference sequence).

The chain has TRBV28 and TRBJ2-7; a possible D gene is TRBD2 (5 bases). CDR1 is MDHEN and CDR2 is SYDVKM in the germline V gene. The CDR3 consists of 15 residues. Deletions cut 6 bases from V and 3 bases from J, with 18 bases between. The CDR3 region is CASSPGLRPDYEQYF. CDR3 coding DNA: TGTGCCAGCAGCCCGGGGTTAAGGCCCGACTACGAGCAGTACTTC.

CDR3 bases: TGTGCCAGCGGGGGAGGGGGCACTGAAGCTTTCTTT. This translates into CASGGGGTEAFF. V and J are TRBV9 and TRBJ1-1; D perhaps matches TRBD1 (6 bases). The CDR3 is 12 residues long. The V end lost 7 bases, the J end lost 4 bases, and 11 bases lay between the germline ends. CDR1 SGDLS and CDR2 YYNGEE come from the germline V gene.

This sequence joins TRBV11-3 and TRBJ2-5; 10 bases line up with TRBD1. The length of the CDR3 is 15 residues. V shed 2 bases, J shed 4 bases, and the junction held 4 bases outside the gene matches. CDR1 SGHNT and CDR2 YENEEA come from the germline V gene. CDR3 amino acids: CASSLNGQGVETQYF. The CDR3 bases are TGTGCCAGCAGCTTAAACGGACAGGGGGTAGAGACCCAGTACTTC.